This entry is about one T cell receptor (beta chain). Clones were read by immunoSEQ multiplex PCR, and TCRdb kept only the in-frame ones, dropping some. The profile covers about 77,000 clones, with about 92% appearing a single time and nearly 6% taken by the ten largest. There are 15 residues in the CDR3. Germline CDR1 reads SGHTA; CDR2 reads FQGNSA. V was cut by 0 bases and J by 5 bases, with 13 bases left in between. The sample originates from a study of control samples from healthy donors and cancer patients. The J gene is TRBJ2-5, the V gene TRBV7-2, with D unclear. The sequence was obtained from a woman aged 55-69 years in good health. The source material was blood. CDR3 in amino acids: CASSLASFGSETQYF. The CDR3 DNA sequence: TGTGCCAGCAGCTTAGCGTCTTTTGGCAGCGAGACCCAGTACTTC.